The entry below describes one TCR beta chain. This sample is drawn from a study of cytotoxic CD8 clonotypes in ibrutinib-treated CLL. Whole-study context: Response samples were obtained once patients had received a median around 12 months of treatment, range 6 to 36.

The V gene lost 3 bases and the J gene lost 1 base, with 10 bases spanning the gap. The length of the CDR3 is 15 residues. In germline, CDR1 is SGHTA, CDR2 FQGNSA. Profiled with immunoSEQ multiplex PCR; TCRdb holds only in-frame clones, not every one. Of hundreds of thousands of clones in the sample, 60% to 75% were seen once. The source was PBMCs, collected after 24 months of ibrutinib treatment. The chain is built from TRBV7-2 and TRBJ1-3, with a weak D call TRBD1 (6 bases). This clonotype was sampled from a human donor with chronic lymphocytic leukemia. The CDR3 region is CASSFSQGSGNTIYF. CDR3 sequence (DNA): TGTGCCAGCAGCTTTTCGCAGGGGTCTGGAAACACCATATATTTT.